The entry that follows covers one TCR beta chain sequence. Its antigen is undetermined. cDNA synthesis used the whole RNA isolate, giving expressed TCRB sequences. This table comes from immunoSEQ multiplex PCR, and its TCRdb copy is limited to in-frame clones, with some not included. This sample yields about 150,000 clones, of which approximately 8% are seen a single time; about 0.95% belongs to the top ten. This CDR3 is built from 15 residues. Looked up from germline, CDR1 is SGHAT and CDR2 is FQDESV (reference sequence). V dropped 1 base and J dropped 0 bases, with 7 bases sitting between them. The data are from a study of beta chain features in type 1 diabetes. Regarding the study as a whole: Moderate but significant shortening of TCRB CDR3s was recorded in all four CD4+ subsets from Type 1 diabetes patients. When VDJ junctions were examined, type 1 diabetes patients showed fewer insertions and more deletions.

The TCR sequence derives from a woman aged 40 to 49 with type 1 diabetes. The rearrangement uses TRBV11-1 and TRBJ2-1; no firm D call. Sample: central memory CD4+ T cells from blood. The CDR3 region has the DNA TGTGCCAGCAGCTTAGTAACGAGCTCCTACAATGAGCAGTTCTTC. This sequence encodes CASSLVTSSYNEQFF.